Listed here are 30 T cell receptor beta chains from one sample, sequenced in a study of T cell responses to AZD1222 COVID-19 vaccine. Data came from immunoSEQ multiplex PCR; TCRdb stores just in-frame clones and leaves some out. The sample records 65,000 to 75,000 clones, about 78% being singletons. Sequenced here: peripheral blood, sampled 28 days after the second AZD1222 dose. Receptor source: an adult who received the AZD1222 COVID-19 vaccine.

The chain joins TRBV5-1 to TRBJ2-7; 7 bases align to TRBD2. This CDR3 comprises 15 residues. The germline gives CDR1 SGHRS, CDR2 YFSETQ. Trimming removed 0 bases from V and 7 bases from J; junction bases left unmatched: 10. CDR3 coding DNA: TGCGCCAGCAGCTTGGGAGCGGGGCCCCGCCAGGAGCAGTACTTC. It is translated as CASSLGAGPRQEQYF.

The rearrangement links TRBV4-2 to TRBJ1-1, with D tentatively TRBD1 (6 bases). V shed 0 bases and J shed 1 base, with 9 bases lying between them. The CDR3 is 15 amino acids. Looked up from germline, CDR1 is LGHNA and CDR2 is YNFKEQ. CDR3 sequence: CASSQDDRRNTEAFF. The CDR3, as DNA: TGTGCCAGCAGCCAAGATGACAGGAGGAACACTGAAGCTTTCTTT.

This clone has more than one count but fewer than ten. The V call is TRBV19, the J call TRBJ1-4, with 7 bases aligning to TRBD1. The V and J ends lost 8 bases and 4 bases, in that order; junction bases with no gene match: 10. Germline CDR1 LNHDA, CDR2 SQIVND (reference sequence). This CDR3 has 15 amino acids. CDR3 in DNA: TGTGCCAGTTCTCTCTACAGGGGCTATAATGAAAAACTGTTTTTT. It encodes CASSLYRGYNEKLFF.

CDR3 sequence (DNA): TGTGCCAGCAGTGACGGTGGAAACCTAATAGAGACCCAGTACTTC. Its translation is CASSDGGNLIETQYF. The chain carries TRBV6-1 and TRBJ2-5; no firm D call. The CDR3 is 15 amino acids. Trimming removed 3 bases from V and 4 bases from J, with 15 bases in between. The germline V gene encodes CDR1 MNHNS and CDR2 SASEGT.

The V call is TRBV18, the J call TRBJ1-6; no reliable D call. CDR1 is KGHSH and CDR2 is LQKENI in the germline V gene. There are 17 residues in the CDR3. The germline V and J ends were trimmed by 3 bases and 10 bases, with 22 bases remaining between them. CDR3 sequence reads: CASSPLAWGTRQSPLHF. CDR3 coding DNA: TGTGCCAGCTCACCCCTAGCCTGGGGAACTCGGCAGTCACCCCTCCACTTT.

This clone has ten or more counts. V is TRBV2 and J is TRBJ2-7; TRBD1 is a possible D gene (6 bases). CDR1 SNHLY and CDR2 FYNNEI come from the germline V gene. The germline V and J ends were trimmed by 8 bases and 7 bases, with 21 bases remaining between them. The CDR3 extends over 14 amino acids. CDR3 DNA sequence: TGTGCCAGCGGGGAAGTGATGGGGGCGCGAGAGCAGTACTTC. It translates to CASGEVMGAREQYF.

V gene TRBV15 combines with J gene TRBJ2-7, with 8 bases fitting TRBD1. This CDR3 has 15 amino acids. Germline loops: CDR1 LNHNV, CDR2 YYDKDF (reference sequence). With V trimmed by 5 bases and J by 3 bases, 9 bases remained unmatched. The CDR3 spells CATSVSSGGVYEQYF. DNA for the CDR3: TGTGCCACCAGCGTATCTTCAGGGGGCGTCTACGAGCAGTACTTC.

J is TRBJ2-3 and V is TRBV4-3; D gene ambiguous. Germline V gene data show CDR1 as LGHNA and CDR2 as YSLEER. CDR3 length equals 16 residues. The V gene lost 0 bases and the J gene lost 2 bases, with 12 bases spanning the gap. The CDR3, as DNA: TGCGCCAGCAGCCAAGAAAAGTTGGCGACCACAGATACGCAGTATTTT. The encoded protein is CASSQEKLATTDTQYF.

This chain uses TRBV19 with TRBJ2-2; the match to TRBD1 covers 7 bases. CDR1 and CDR2 (germline): LNHDA, SQIVND (reference sequence). This CDR3 is built from 14 residues. Losses at the gene ends were 4 bases for V and 1 base for J; bases not matched to a gene: 0. The CDR3 reads CASSNRGNTGELFF. Written as DNA, the CDR3 is TGTGCCAGTAGTAACAGGGGGAACACCGGGGAGCTGTTTTTT.

The chain has TRBV10-3 and TRBJ1-6; D uncertain. The CDR3 length is 13 residues. V lost 3 bases to trimming and J lost 5 bases, with 5 bases between them. The germline CDR1 and CDR2 sequences are ENHRY and SYGVKD. The CDR3 region has the DNA TGTGCCATCAGTGAATCGAATAATTCACCCCTCCACTTT. Amino acid sequence: CAISESNNSPLHF.

This sequence joins TRBV7-2 and TRBJ1-2; weak D call: TRBD1 (6 bases). CDR3 length: 16 amino acids. Germline V gene lookup returns CDR1 SGHTA and CDR2 FQGNSA. V was pared by 5 bases and J by 4 bases, with 20 bases between. Here the CDR3 DNA reads TGTGCCAGCAGCCCCCGGACAGCAACTTCCTTCTATGGCTACACCTTC. It is translated as CASSPRTATSFYGYTF. Filled out from reference TRBV7-2 and TRBJ1-2, the complete variable domain reads GAGVSQSPSNKVTEKGKDVELRCDPISGHTALYWYRQSLGQGLEFLIYFQGNSAPDKSGLPSDRFSAERTGGSVSTLTIQRTQQEDSAVYLCASSPRTATSFYGYTFGSGTRLTVV.

The rearrangement uses TRBV15 and TRBJ2-1; D gene unclear. The CDR3 runs 12 residues. The germline gives CDR1 LNHNV, CDR2 YYDKDF (reference sequence). V was shortened by 1 base and J by 4 bases, with 2 bases between the two germline ends. CDR3: CATSRAYNEQFF. For the CDR3, the DNA is TGTGCCACCAGCAGAGCGTACAATGAGCAGTTCTTC.

The V and J genes are TRBV27 and TRBJ1-1; D uncertain. The CDR3 sequence is 15 residues long. Germline CDR1 reads MNHEY; CDR2 reads SMNVEV (reference sequence). The V and J ends lost 0 bases and 1 base respectively, with 9 bases between them. The CDR3: CASSLSPEPNTEAFF. The CDR3 bases are TGTGCCAGCAGTTTATCTCCAGAACCGAACACTGAAGCTTTCTTT.

This clone appeared a single time. The genes are TRBV7-6 and TRBJ2-5; 7 nucleotides line up with TRBD1. This CDR3 has 15 residues. Looked up from germline, CDR1 is SGHVS and CDR2 is FNYEAQ. The V and J ends lost 10 bases and 1 base, in that order; junction bases with no gene match: 12. The chain's CDR3 is CATATRDRSQETQYF. CDR3 coding DNA: TGTGCCACCGCAACTCGGGACAGAAGCCAAGAGACCCAGTACTTC.

The V call is TRBV4-1, the J call TRBJ2-5; D uncertain. V lost 4 bases and J lost 0, with 21 bases in between. This CDR3 has 18 residues. The V gene's germline CDR1 is MGHRA and CDR2 YSYEKL. This chain's CDR3 is CASSPRKADQRDQETQYF. The CDR3 DNA follows: TGCGCCAGCAGCCCCCGAAAAGCAGACCAACGGGACCAAGAGACCCAGTACTTC.

The chain links TRBV11-2 to TRBJ1-4; unclear D gene. The ends were cut back, 5 bases at V and 0 bases at J, with 7 bases in the middle. There are 14 residues in the CDR3. CDR1 is SGHAT, CDR2 FQNNGV, per germline. The CDR3 DNA reads as TGTGCCAGCAGCATACAAGCAACTAATGAAAAACTGTTTTTT. Protein sequence: CASSIQATNEKLFF.

This clone was recorded a few times. The rearrangement joins TRBV7-8 to TRBJ2-1; perhaps TRBD2 as D (6 bases). The length of the CDR3 is 17 residues. Germline V lookup: CDR1 SGHVS, CDR2 FQNEAQ. The V gene lost 4 bases and the J gene lost 6 bases, with 22 bases spanning the gap. The CDR3 nucleotides are TGTGCCAGCAGCTCATATATCGGGAGTCTTCCAGGCAATGAGCAGTTCTTC. It specifies CASSSYIGSLPGNEQFF.

The chain carries TRBV28 and TRBJ2-1; tentative D call: TRBD1 (6 bases). There are 14 residues in the CDR3. Trimming shortened V by 4 bases and J by 5 bases, and 12 bases separated the two germline ends. Germline V gives CDR1 MDHEN, CDR2 SYDVKM. The chain's CDR3 is CASSCEGEHNEQFF. The CDR3 DNA reads as TGTGCCAGCAGTTGTGAGGGGGAGCACAATGAGCAGTTCTTC.

V and J are TRBV5-8 and TRBJ2-3, with 7 bases aligning to TRBD1. This CDR3 is built from 15 residues. J gave up 3 bases and V 3 bases, and 7 bases lay outside the gene matches. Germline V gene sequence: CDR1 SGHTS, CDR2 YDEGEE. The CDR3 sequence: CASSSPTGLTDTQYF. The CDR3 coding sequence is TGTGCCAGCAGCTCCCCGACAGGGCTTACAGATACGCAGTATTTT.

The chain combines TRBV6-5 with TRBJ2-4; TRBD1 aligns across 7 bases. Germline lookup yields CDR1 MNHEY and CDR2 SVGAGI. V was pared by 4 bases and J by 4 bases, with 7 bases of the junction left unmatched. This CDR3 region has 15 residues. Here the CDR3 DNA reads TGTGCCAGCAGTTTAAGGACAGGATTTAAAAACATTCAGTACTTC. The encoded protein is CASSLRTGFKNIQYF.

V and J are TRBV28 and TRBJ1-1; D uncertain. V was shortened by 7 bases and J by 6 bases, with 12 bases between the two germline ends. CDR3 length: 12 amino acids. The germline V gene has CDR1 MDHEN and CDR2 SYDVKM. CDR3 nucleotides: TGTGCCAGCAATGGCAGATTCGCTGAAGCTTTCTTT. Translation gives CASNGRFAEAFF.

V gene TRBV12-3 or TRBV12-4 combines with J gene TRBJ2-7; TRBD2 agrees at 10 bases. The CDR3 consists of 13 residues. After removal of 7 bases from V and 7 bases from J, the junction contained 7 bases not matched to a gene. The CDR3 spells CASTELAGREQYF. CDR3 nucleotide sequence: TGTGCCAGCACCGAACTAGCGGGAAGGGAGCAGTACTTC.

CDR3 region: CASSVGDRYEQYF. The CDR3 DNA reads TGTGCCAGCAGCGTAGGCGACCGATACGAGCAGTACTTC. The V gene is TRBV9, the J gene TRBJ2-7; D gene unclear. CDR1 and CDR2 (germline): SGDLS, YYNGEE. Trimming cost V 0 bases and J 4 bases, with 8 bases left between them. The CDR3 covers 13 residues.

J is TRBJ1-3 and V is TRBV18; D unclear. CDR1 is KGHSH, CDR2 LQKENI, per germline. The V and J ends lost 6 bases and 3 bases respectively, with 12 bases between them. The CDR3 is made up of 14 amino acids. CDR3 nucleotide sequence: TGTGCCAGCTCCCCGGAATTCGGTGGAAACACCATATATTTT. This gives the protein CASSPEFGGNTIYF.

The chain links TRBV5-1 to TRBJ2-3; tentatively, D is TRBD1 or TRBD2 (5 bases each). Germline V gives CDR1 SGHRS, CDR2 YFSETQ. V was pared by 0 bases and J by 6 bases, with 8 bases between. The CDR3 sequence is 13 residues long. In DNA, the CDR3 is TGCGCCAGCAGCTTGGCGGGGACCGATACGCAGTATTTT. This gives the protein CASSLAGTDTQYF.

DNA for the CDR3: TGTGCCAGCAGCTCCGGACTTGACGAGCAGTACTTC. The encoded protein is CASSSGLDEQYF. The genes are TRBV7-9 and TRBJ2-7; D is possibly TRBD2 (5 bases). CDR1 is SEHNR, CDR2 FQNEAQ, per germline (reference sequence). The CDR3 covers 12 residues. V lost 4 bases and J 5 bases, leaving 9 bases between the germline ends.

In this sample, this clone turned up once. This chain uses TRBV7-9 with TRBJ2-5, with D perhaps given as TRBD1 or TRBD2 (6 bases each). CDR3 size: 16 residues. V was trimmed by 5 bases and J by 5 bases, leaving 21 bases between them. The V gene's germline CDR1 is SEHNR and CDR2 FQNEAQ (reference sequence). CDR3 bases: TGTGCCAGCAGCCCGCCCGAGGGGGGACGAGTCGAGACCCAGTACTTC. Amino acids: CASSPPEGGRVETQYF.

The chain recombines TRBV29-1 with TRBJ1-2, with no clear D. This CDR3 contains 15 residues. V shed 1 base and J shed 8 bases, with 20 bases lying between them. Germline assignment: CDR1 SQVTM and CDR2 ANQGSEA. As DNA, the CDR3 is TGCAGCGTTGAAGTTCCCCGGGGAGGTGTGGGGGGCTACACCTTC. Translated, it gives CSVEVPRGGVGGYTF.

This clone was observed a handful of times. The gene calls are TRBV18 and TRBJ2-3, with 9 bases lining up with TRBD2. Germline CDR1 is KGHSH and CDR2 is LQKENI. J gave up 2 bases and V 0 bases, and 6 bases lay outside the gene matches. The CDR3 runs 17 residues. The CDR3 protein is CASSPPASGATTDTQYF. In DNA, the CDR3 is TGTGCCAGCTCACCACCGGCTAGCGGGGCAACCACAGATACGCAGTATTTT. Using reference TRBV18 and TRBJ2-3 for the parts outside the CDR3, the full variable domain is NAGVMQNPRHLVRRRGQEARLRCSPMKGHSHVYWYRQLPEEGLKFMVYLQKENIIDESGMPKERFSAEFPKEGPSILRIQQVVRGDSAAYFCASSPPASGATTDTQYFGPGTRLTVL.

This sequence joins TRBV7-9 and TRBJ2-5, with D maybe TRBD1 (5 bases). This CDR3 has 14 amino acids. Looked up from germline, CDR1 is SEHNR and CDR2 is FQNEAQ (reference sequence). V lost 2 bases and J 1 base, leaving 8 bases between the germline ends. CDR3 loop: CASSLSRAQETQYF. The CDR3 DNA reads TGTGCCAGCAGCTTATCCAGGGCCCAAGAGACCCAGTACTTC.